This TCR beta chain was sequenced during a study of blood T cell repertoires in COVID-19. At the level of the study: Acute and convalescent COVID-19 samples came from the United States, Italy and Spain. The analysed material was cDNA or gDNA that came from T cells, B-cell-depleted T cells, or PBMCs.

CDR3 length equals 15 residues. CDR1 LNHDA and CDR2 SQIVND come from the germline V gene (reference sequence). Trimming left V 5 bases short and J 9 bases short, with 17 bases between. In the original workflow: Reference gene primer amplification yielded estimated nucleated cell counts. Method: immunoSEQ multiplex PCR; TCRdb's copy keeps in-frame clones and lacks some. The D gene and trimming were derived from the DNA, and the V and J assignments and clone size from that table. The data show about 200,000 clones, about 90% seen once. The TCR originated in a man aged 18 to 30 with active or convalescent COVID-19. V gene TRBV19 combines with J gene TRBJ1-6; D call uncertain. The material sequenced was peripheral blood. CDR3 protein: CASSSTGSPGSPLHF. The CDR3 coding sequence is TGTGCCAGTAGTTCCACGGGATCGCCAGGTTCACCCCTCCACTTT.